A selection of T cell receptor beta chains follows, all from one sample in a study of technical replicates of blood from a handful of donors. TCRdb keeps only in-frame clones here, not all; method: immunoSEQ multiplex PCR. The data hold around 65,000 clones, with approximately 84% observed a single time. The specimen sequenced was PBMCs. These receptors originate from a human donor in good health. Some clones in this sample may be carry-over from other donors' samples. CDR3s include the opening cysteine and the closing phenylalanine or tryptophan. The D gene is left open where the match is weak. Clone sizes are given selectively: once, few, many, or a class where the clone is expanded.

D gene	clone size	J gene	V gene	CDR3 protein	CDR3 DNA
TRBD2	NA	TRBJ2-7	TRBV4-3	CASSPSSGGAIKQYF	TGCGCCAGCAGCCCCTCTAGCGGGGGGGCGATCAAGCAGTACTTC
NA	NA	TRBJ1-2	TRBV18	CASSPGPGAGYGYTF	TGTGCCAGCTCACCAGGGCCAGGGGCTGGCTATGGCTACACCTTC
TRBD2	NA	TRBJ2-1	TRBV11-3	CASSLGGSIYNEQFF	TGTGCCAGCAGCCTCGGGGGGTCAATCTACAATGAGCAGTTCTTC
NA	once	TRBJ2-3	TRBV7-9	CASSLGQGPDTQYF	TGTGCCAGCAGCTTAGGTCAGGGCCCAGATACGCAGTATTTT
NA	NA	TRBJ1-1	TRBV18	CASSPFDSNTEAFF	TGTGCCAGCTCACCATTCGACAGTAACACTGAAGCTTTCTTT
NA	NA	TRBJ1-1	TRBV6-5	CASSYPRGAEAFF	TGTGCCAGCAGTTACCCCAGGGGCGCTGAAGCTTTCTTT
NA	NA	TRBJ1-1	TRBV18	CASSPATWAKAFF	TGTGCCAGCTCACCAGCGACATGGGCGAAGGCTTTCTTT
NA	NA	TRBJ2-7	TRBV7-3	CASSLTRGYEQYF	TGTGCCAGCAGCTTAACGCGGGGCTACGAGCAGTACTTC
NA	NA	TRBJ2-2	TRBV7-3	CASSPQVQPSGELFF	TGTGCCAGCAGCCCCCAGGTCCAGCCGTCCGGGGAGCTGTTTTTT
NA	NA	TRBJ2-2	TRBV7-8	CASMSGELFF	TGTGCCAGCATGAGCGGGGAGCTGTTTTTT
TRBD1	NA	TRBJ1-3	TRBV28	CASRIRGVGNTIYF	TGTGCCAGCAGGATCAGGGGGGTCGGAAACACCATATATTTT
TRBD1	NA	TRBJ1-2	TRBV5-1	CASSNTGTGGEYGYTF	TGCGCCAGCAGCAATACCGGGACAGGGGGGGAGTATGGCTACACCTTC
TRBD2	NA	TRBJ2-5	TRBV19	CASSPARTSGQETQYF	TGTGCCAGTAGCCCTGCCCGGACTAGCGGCCAAGAGACCCAGTACTTC
NA	NA	TRBJ1-2	TRBV14	CASSYRDGGLVDGYTF	TGTGCCAGCAGCTATCGGGACGGGGGACTCGTGGATGGCTACACCTTC
TRBD2	NA	TRBJ2-1	TRBV5-6	CASSSNAGGRFF	TGTGCCAGCAGCTCTAATGCGGGGGGAAGATTCTTC
NA	NA	TRBJ1-5	TRBV7-8	CASSLEGQPQHF	TGTGCCAGCAGCTTAGAGGGGCAGCCCCAGCATTTT
TRBD2	NA	TRBJ2-7	TRBV4-2	CASSQGLKLETGLAGVYEQYF	TGTGCCAGCAGCCAAGGTTTGAAGCTTGAAACGGGACTAGCGGGAGTCTACGAGCAGTACTTC
NA	NA	TRBJ2-7	TRBV18	CASSPPGTAGEQYF	TGTGCCAGCTCACCCCCGGGGACGGCGGGGGAGCAGTACTTC
TRBD1	NA	TRBJ1-6	TRBV13	CASGDRGYNSPLHF	TGTGCCAGCGGAGACAGGGGTTATAATTCACCCCTCCACTTT
TRBD2	NA	TRBJ2-3	TRBV18	CATNSGGGDTQYF	TGTGCCACCAATAGCGGGGGGGGAGATACGCAGTATTTT
TRBD1	NA	TRBJ1-1	TRBV2	CASSGTGHTEAFF	TGTGCCAGTTCCGGGACAGGCCACACTGAAGCTTTCTTT
NA	NA	TRBJ1-6	TRBV4-3	CASSQDPQNNSPLHF	TGCGCCAGCAGCCAAGATCCCCAGAATAATTCACCCCTCCACTTT
NA	NA	TRBJ1-4	TRBV18	CASSPVQASEKLFF	TGTGCCAGCTCACCAGTCCAGGCATCTGAAAAACTGTTTTTT
TRBD2	few	TRBJ2-2	TRBV29-1	CSVDPSGSNTGELFF	TGCAGCGTTGACCCTAGCGGGAGTAACACCGGGGAGCTGTTTTTT
NA	few	TRBJ2-1	TRBV7-8	CASSLGNMRNEQFF	TGTGCCAGCAGCTTAGGTAATATGAGGAATGAGCAGTTCTTC
NA	NA	TRBJ2-6	TRBV11-2	CASSQLRGSGANVLTF	TGTGCCAGCAGCCAACTCCGGGGCTCTGGGGCCAACGTCCTGACTTTC
NA	NA	TRBJ1-3	TRBV10-1	CASSEWGIHIGRSQGFSGNTIYF	TGCGCCAGCAGTGAGTGGGGGATCCACATCGGTCGAAGTCAGGGGTTCTCTGGAAACACCATATATTTT
NA	few	TRBJ1-2	TRBV5-4	CASSLRANYGYTF	TGTGCCAGCAGCTTGCGTGCTAACTATGGCTACACCTTC
TRBD2	NA	TRBJ2-7	TRBV6-5	CASSLTSGGVLEQYF	TGTGCCAGCAGTTTGACTAGCGGGGGGGTACTTGAGCAGTACTTC
TRBD1	NA	TRBJ2-1	TRBV5-5	CASSWRTGGRQNEQFF	TGTGCCAGCAGCTGGCGGACAGGGGGTAGACAAAATGAGCAGTTCTTC
TRBD1	NA	TRBJ1-5	TRBV7-6	CASSLARDRPNQPQHF	TGTGCCAGCAGCTTAGCAAGGGACAGGCCGAATCAGCCCCAGCATTTT
NA	NA	TRBJ2-3	TRBV12-5	CASGLVTATDTQYF	TGTGCTAGTGGTTTGGTAACTGCCACAGATACGCAGTATTTT
TRBD2	NA	TRBJ2-7	TRBV7-2	CASSFGLAEMGQYF	TGTGCCAGCAGCTTCGGACTAGCGGAGATGGGGCAGTACTTC
NA	NA	TRBJ2-2	TRBV27	CASSIAVNTGELFF	TGTGCCAGCAGTATAGCTGTTAACACCGGGGAGCTGTTTTTT
NA	NA	TRBJ1-3	TRBV15	CATSREALGGSGNTIYF	TGTGCCACCAGCAGAGAGGCTCTGGGAGGCTCTGGAAACACCATATATTTT
TRBD2	NA	TRBJ2-7	TRBV4-3	CASSQGRLAGVYEQYF	TGCGCCAGCAGCCAAGGAAGGCTAGCGGGAGTCTACGAGCAGTACTTC
NA	NA	TRBJ1-1	TRBV19	CASRDSLTEAFF	TGTGCCAGTAGGGACAGTCTCACTGAAGCTTTCTTT
TRBD2	NA	TRBJ2-5	TRBV5-4	CASSLFPSGGAETQYF	TGTGCCAGCAGCTTGTTCCCTAGCGGGGGGGCAGAGACCCAGTACTTC
NA	NA	TRBJ2-3	TRBV15	CATSRYGTPSTDTQYF	TGTGCCACCAGCAGATATGGGACACCTAGCACAGATACGCAGTATTTT
NA	NA	TRBJ1-6	TRBV2	CANLMGPGVGSPLHF	TGTGCCAACCTGATGGGACCGGGGGTGGGTTCACCCCTCCACTTT
TRBD2	NA	TRBJ2-3	TRBV5-1	CASSLALVAGADTQYF	TGCGCCAGCAGCTTGGCCTTGGTAGCGGGGGCGGATACGCAGTATTTT